This T cell receptor (beta chain) was profiled in a study of blood T cell repertoires in COVID-19. This CDR3 comprises 14 residues. The ends were cut back, 1 base at V and 3 bases at J, with 9 bases in the middle. Germline CDR1 reads MDHEN; CDR2 reads SYDVKM. Profiled with immunoSEQ multiplex PCR; TCRdb holds only in-frame clones, not every one. The sample includes 95,000 to 150,000 clones, around 81% of them seen just once. This sequence originates from a man aged 30 to 45 with COVID-19, enrolled during active disease. The J gene is TRBJ1-1, the V gene TRBV28; D may be TRBD1 (6 bases). The sequencing input was peripheral blood. The CDR3 loop reads CASSLSDSYTEAFF. CDR3 DNA sequence: TGTGCCAGCAGTTTATCGGACAGTTACACTGAAGCTTTCTTT.